The source of this T cell receptor beta chain is a study of blood T cell repertoires in COVID-19 (dated by TCRdb to about 2020). At the level of the whole study: The collaborator samples originated in the United States, Italy and Spain and spanned the acute and convalescent phases of COVID-19. The material from the prospective study consisted of cDNA or gDNA derived from T cells, B-cell-depleted T cells, or PBMCs. Deeply sampled blood TCRbeta repertoires from subjects exposed to, actively infected with, or recovered from COVID-19 were included in the dataset. The repertoires were released in a freely available public database intended as a resource for research on the immune response to SARS-CoV-2. The samples were drawn from two sources: the first 160 participants of the ongoing ImmuneRACE study, and 1,254 subjects contributed by 6 global collaborators. A de-identified subject ID, COVID-19 status, age in years and sex were almost always included in the sample metadata. Where available, HLA class I and class II types were obtained from metadata supplied by the sample provider rather than from assay-based typing. Overall study results and their limits: Clinical and demographic metadata were provided uncurated, with the amount varying by source and participant.

TCRbeta CDR3 regions were amplified from genomic DNA by means of the immunoSEQ Assay, a bias-controlled multiplex PCR. The authors' pipeline ran thus. Within the assay, amplification of reference gene primers was used to estimate how many nucleated cells each sample contained. To quantify the absolute abundance of each unique TCRbeta CDR3 rearrangement, sequence reads were collapsed and filtered. For each sample, productive Simpson clonality was calculated as the square root of Simpson's diversity index across productive rearrangements. The immuneACCESS repertoire file appears here via TCRdb, limited to in-frame rearrangements. These files lack a portion of the clones; in checked studies, under half of the deficit traces to unresolved V genes, and the cause of the others is not known. V, J and clone size were drawn from that table, and D and trimming were deduced from the DNA. The sample table lists about 160,000 clones, around four fifths of them with a count of one. The ten largest clones capture roughly 4% of the sample.

A word on this clone: Its antigen is currently not known. Base qualities are missing; no much larger clone stands one base away.

Participants in the prospective study were aged 18 to 89 years, lived in some 24 United States geographic areas, and enrolled through a virtual design. Cohort assignment in the prospective study relied on participant-reported clinical history from a screening survey and a study questionnaire. In the prospective study, mobile phlebotomists collected whole blood, serum and a nasopharyngeal or oropharyngeal swab from each participant. Over an approximately 2-month period, participants in the prospective study had the option of providing additional blood draws and questionnaires. Blood samples from the prospective study were shipped frozen or at room temperature prior to DNA extraction. From V the trimming removes 3 bases and from J it removes 5 bases, while the gene matches leave 8 bases of the junction unaccounted for. The CDR3 contains 17 residues, cysteine and phenylalanine counted. This entry keeps only the CDR3 DNA: 51 bases, framed from base 1. The germline V gene supplies CDR1 KGHSH and CDR2 LQKENI.

The V and J genes are TRBV18 and TRBJ2-7; 15 central nucleotides agree with TRBD2. The clonotype was recovered from a woman aged 45-60 years in a cohort exposed to, infected with or recovered from COVID-19 (not recorded which). Sample: PBMCs or T cells enriched from blood (not recorded which). The CDR3 in this case is CASSPYGLAGGPDEQYF. DNA sequence: TGTGCCAGCTCACCCTATGGACTAGCGGGAGGGCCGGACGAGCAGTACTTC.